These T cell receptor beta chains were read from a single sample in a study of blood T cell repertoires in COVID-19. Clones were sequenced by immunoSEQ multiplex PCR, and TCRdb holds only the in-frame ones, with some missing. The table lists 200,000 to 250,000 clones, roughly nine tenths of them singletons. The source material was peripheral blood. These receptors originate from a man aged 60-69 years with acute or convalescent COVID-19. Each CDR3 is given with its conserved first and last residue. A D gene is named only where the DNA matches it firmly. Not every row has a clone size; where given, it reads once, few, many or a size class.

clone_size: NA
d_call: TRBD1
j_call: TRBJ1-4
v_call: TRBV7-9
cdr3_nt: TGTGCCAGCAGCTTAGTGGACAGGGTGGAGGAAAAACTGTTTTTT
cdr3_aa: CASSLVDRVEEKLFF

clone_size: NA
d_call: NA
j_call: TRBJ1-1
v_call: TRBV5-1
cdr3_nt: TGCGCCAGCAGCTTGGCCACAGGGAACTCGAACACTGAAGCTTTCTTT
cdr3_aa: CASSLATGNSNTEAFF

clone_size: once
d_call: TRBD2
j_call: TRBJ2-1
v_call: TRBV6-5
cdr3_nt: TGTGCCAGCAGGACTAGCGGGGCCTACAATGAGCAGTTCTTC
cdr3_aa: CASRTSGAYNEQFF

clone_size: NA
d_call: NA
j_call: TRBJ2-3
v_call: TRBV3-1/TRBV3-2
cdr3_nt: TGTGCCAGCAGCCAAGAGGGGTACGGGGTAACTAGCACAGATACGCAGTATTTT
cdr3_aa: CASSQEGYGVTSTDTQYF

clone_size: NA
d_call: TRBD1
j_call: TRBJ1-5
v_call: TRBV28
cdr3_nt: TGTGCCAGCAGTCTAACAGGGGATAGCAATCAGCCCCAGCATTTT
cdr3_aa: CASSLTGDSNQPQHF

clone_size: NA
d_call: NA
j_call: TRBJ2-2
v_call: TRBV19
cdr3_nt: TGTGCCAGTAGTATATCAGGGGACGGGGCCGGGGAGCTGTTTTTT
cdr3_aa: CASSISGDGAGELFF

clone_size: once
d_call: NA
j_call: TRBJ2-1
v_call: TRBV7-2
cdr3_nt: TGTGCCAGCAGCTTACTGAGAGGCAGCTCCTACAATGAGCAGTTCTTC
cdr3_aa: CASSLLRGSSYNEQFF

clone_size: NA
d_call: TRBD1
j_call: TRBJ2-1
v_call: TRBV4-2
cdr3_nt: TGTGCCAGCAGCCTAGGGACAGGGGCGGACAATGAGCAGTTCTTC
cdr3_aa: CASSLGTGADNEQFF

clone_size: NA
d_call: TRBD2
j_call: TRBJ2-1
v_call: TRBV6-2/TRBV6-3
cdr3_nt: TGTGCCAGCAGTTACGGGGAAGCGGGAGGGCTAGTTTACAATGAGCAGTTCTTC
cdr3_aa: CASSYGEAGGLVYNEQFF

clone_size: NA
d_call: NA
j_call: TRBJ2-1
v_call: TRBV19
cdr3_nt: TGTGCCAGTAGTAACCAGGGTCGGACCTACAATGAGCAGTTCTTC
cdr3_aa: CASSNQGRTYNEQFF

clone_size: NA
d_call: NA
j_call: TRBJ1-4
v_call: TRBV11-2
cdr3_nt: TGTGCCAGCAGCCTAGAGTGGCAGTCCAATGAAAAACTGTTTTTT
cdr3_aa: CASSLEWQSNEKLFF

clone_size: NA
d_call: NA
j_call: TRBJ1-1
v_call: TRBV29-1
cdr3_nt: TGCAGCGCTATTGGGACAATGAACACTGAAGCTTTCTTT
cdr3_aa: CSAIGTMNTEAFF

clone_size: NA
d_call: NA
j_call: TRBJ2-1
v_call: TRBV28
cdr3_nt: TGTGCCAGCCGGACTTACAATGAGCAGTTCTTC
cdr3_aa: CASRTYNEQFF

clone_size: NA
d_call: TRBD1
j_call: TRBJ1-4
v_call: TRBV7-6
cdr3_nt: TGTGCCAGCAGCTCCGGGACAGGGAACAATGAAAAACTGTTTTTT
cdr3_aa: CASSSGTGNNEKLFF

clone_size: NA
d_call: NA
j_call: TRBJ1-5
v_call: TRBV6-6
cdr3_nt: TGTGCCAGCAGCCTTACAGGGAATACGAATCAGCCCCAGCATTTT
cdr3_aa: CASSLTGNTNQPQHF

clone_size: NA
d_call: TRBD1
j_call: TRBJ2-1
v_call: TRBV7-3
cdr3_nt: TGTGCCAGCAGCTTAAACAGGGGGCACAATGAGCAGTTCTTC
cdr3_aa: CASSLNRGHNEQFF

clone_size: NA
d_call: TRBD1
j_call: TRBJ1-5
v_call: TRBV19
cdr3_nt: TGTGCCAGTAGCCCGGACAGGGCCCAGCCCCAGCATTTT
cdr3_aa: CASSPDRAQPQHF

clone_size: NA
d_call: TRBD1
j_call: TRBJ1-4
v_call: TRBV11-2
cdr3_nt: TGTGCCAGCAGCCCGCGGACAGGGGTTGAAAAACTGTTTTTT
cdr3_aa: CASSPRTGVEKLFF

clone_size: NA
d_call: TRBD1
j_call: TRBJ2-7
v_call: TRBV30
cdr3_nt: TGTGCCCTCTCTGCGGGACAGGGGTACGAGCAGTACTTC
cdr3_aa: CALSAGQGYEQYF

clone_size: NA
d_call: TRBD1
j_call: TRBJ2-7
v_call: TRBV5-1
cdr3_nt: TGCGCCAGCAGCCTTACACAGGGGGTAAGGCACGAGCAGTACTTC
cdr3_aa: CASSLTQGVRHEQYF

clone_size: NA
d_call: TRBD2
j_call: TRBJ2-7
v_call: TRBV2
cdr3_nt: TGTGCCAGCACCCGAGCGGGAGGGGACTACGAGCAGTACTTC
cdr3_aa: CASTRAGGDYEQYF

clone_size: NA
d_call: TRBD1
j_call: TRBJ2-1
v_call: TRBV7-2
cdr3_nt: TGTGCCAGCAGTCCTATGACAGGGGGAATGAATGAGCAGTTCTTC
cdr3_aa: CASSPMTGGMNEQFF

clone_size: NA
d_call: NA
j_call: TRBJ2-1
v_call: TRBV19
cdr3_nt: TGTGCCAGTAGCCAGGAAGGGGCCTACAATGAGCAGTTCTTC
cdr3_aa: CASSQEGAYNEQFF

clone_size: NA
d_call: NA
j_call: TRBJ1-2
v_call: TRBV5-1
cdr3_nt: TGCGCCAGCAAAAGAGACACAGACTATGGCTACACCTTC
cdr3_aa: CASKRDTDYGYTF

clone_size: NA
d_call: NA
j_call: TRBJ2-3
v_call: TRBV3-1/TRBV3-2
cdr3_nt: TGTGCCAGCAGCCAAAGCCCAGGGGGCACAGATACGCAGTATTTT
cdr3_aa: CASSQSPGGTDTQYF

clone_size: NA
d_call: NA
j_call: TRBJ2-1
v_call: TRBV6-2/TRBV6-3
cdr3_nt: TGTGCCAGCAGTTACGAGAAACTGGTACGGGTCTTC
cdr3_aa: CASSYEKLVRVF

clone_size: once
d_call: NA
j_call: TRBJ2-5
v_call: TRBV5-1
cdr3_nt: TGCGCCAGCAGCCAACAGGGTTTTGGGGAGACCCAGTACTTC
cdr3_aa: CASSQQGFGETQYF

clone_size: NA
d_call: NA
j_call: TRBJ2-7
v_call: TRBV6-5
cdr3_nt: TGTGCCAGCAGTTACTCGGGGGAGGCCTCCTACGAGCAGTACTTC
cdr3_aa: CASSYSGEASYEQYF

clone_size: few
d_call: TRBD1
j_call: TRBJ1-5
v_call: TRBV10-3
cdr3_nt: TGTGCCATCAGCGGACAGGGAAGCAATCAGCCCCAGCATTTT
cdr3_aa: CAISGQGSNQPQHF

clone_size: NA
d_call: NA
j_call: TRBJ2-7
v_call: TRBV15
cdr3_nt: TGTGCCACCAGCAGAGATCAGAGCGGGCGTTACGAGCAGTACTTC
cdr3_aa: CATSRDQSGRYEQYF

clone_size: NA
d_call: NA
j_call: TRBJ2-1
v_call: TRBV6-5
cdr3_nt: TGTGCCAGCAGTCTGGACGGGAGCTCCTACAATGAGCAGTTCTTC
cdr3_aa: CASSLDGSSYNEQFF

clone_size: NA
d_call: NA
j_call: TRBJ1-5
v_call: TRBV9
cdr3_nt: TGTGCCAGCAGCGGAGGCGATAGCAATCAGCCCCAGCATTTT
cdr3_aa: CASSGGDSNQPQHF

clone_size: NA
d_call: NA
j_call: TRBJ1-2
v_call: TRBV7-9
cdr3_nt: TGTGCCAGCTCTACTGGCGGCGTTGTTGGCTACACCTTC
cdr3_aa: CASSTGGVVGYTF

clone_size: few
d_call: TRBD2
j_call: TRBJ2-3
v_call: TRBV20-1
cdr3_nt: TGCAGTGCTAGTAGAGGAGTAGCGGGACTCCGAGATACGCAGTATTTT
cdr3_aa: CSASRGVAGLRDTQYF

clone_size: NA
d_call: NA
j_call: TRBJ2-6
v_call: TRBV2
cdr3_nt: TGTGCCAGCGACAGGGGAGGGAGTGGGGCCAACGTCCTGACTTTC
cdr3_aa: CASDRGGSGANVLTF

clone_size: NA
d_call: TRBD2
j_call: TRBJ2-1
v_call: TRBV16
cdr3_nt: TGTGCCAGCAGCCTTCCGGCGCTAGCGGGAGGCAATGAGCAGTTCTTC
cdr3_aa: CASSLPALAGGNEQFF

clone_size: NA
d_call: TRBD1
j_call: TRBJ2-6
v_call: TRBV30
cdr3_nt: TGTGCCTGGGCGACGAGACAGGGGGCAACTGGGGCCAACGTCCTGACTTTC
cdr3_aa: CAWATRQGATGANVLTF

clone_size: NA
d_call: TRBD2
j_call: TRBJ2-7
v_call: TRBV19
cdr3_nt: TGTGCCAGTAGCACATCCACGGGACTAGTTCACGAGCAGTACTTC
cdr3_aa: CASSTSTGLVHEQYF

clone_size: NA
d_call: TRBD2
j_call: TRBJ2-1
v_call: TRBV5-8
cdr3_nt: TGTGCCAGCAGCTACGGAGGCGTAGCGGGAGTTAACAGTGAGCAGTTCTTC
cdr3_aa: CASSYGGVAGVNSEQFF

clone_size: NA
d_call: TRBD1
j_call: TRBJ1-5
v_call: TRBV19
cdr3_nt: TGTGCCAGTCGTCCTGGGACAGGGGGCATTCGGAATCAGCCCCAGCATTTT
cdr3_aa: CASRPGTGGIRNQPQHF